This T cell receptor beta chain was captured in a study of cytomegalovirus exposure and HLA in healthy donors. The junction had 5 bases not matched to a gene; V was cut back by 4 bases and J by 7 bases. The CDR3 sequence is 14 residues long. Germline V gene data show CDR1 as SGHAT and CDR2 as FQNNGV. Overall study results and limits: Rare TCR sequences predominated, though certain public TCRs were found in many donors.

As concerns this clone: Its antigen is as yet unknown.

The study ran its PCR with 60 Vbeta and 13 Jbeta primers. Libraries were prepared by immunoSEQ multiplex PCR; TCRdb keeps only in-frame clonotypes and omits some of them. The sample records under 200,000 clones, over 60% being singletons. The chain links TRBV11-2 to TRBJ2-4; 9 nucleotides line up with TRBD2. The source material was PBMCs. This clonotype was obtained from a woman aged 50 to 60 in good health and CMV-seronegative. The CDR3 bases are TGTGCCAGCAGCTCCGGGACTAGCACGAACATTCAGTACTTC. It codes for CASSSGTSTNIQYF.